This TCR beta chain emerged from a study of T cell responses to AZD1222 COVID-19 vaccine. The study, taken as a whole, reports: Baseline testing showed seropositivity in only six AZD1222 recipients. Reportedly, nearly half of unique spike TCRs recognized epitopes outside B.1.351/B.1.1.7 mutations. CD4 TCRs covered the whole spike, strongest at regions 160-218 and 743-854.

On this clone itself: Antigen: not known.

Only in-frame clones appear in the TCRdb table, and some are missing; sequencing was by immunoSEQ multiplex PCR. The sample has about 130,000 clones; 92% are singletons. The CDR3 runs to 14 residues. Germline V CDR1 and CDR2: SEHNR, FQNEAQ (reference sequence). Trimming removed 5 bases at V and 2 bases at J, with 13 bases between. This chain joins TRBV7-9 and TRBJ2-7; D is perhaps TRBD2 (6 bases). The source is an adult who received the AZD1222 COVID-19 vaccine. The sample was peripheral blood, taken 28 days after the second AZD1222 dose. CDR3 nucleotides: TGTGCCAGCAGCCGTTCGGGGGATCCCTACGAGCAGTACTTC. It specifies CASSRSGDPYEQYF.